The 15 T cell receptor beta chains reported below all come from one sample, sequenced in a study of CD8 T cells in ankylosing spondylitis. TCRdb used MiXCR to reprocess the 5' RACE reads, holding one entry per CDR3 protein. The table records approximately 250,000 distinct CDR3 sequences, approximately 30% of them present only once. Sequenced input: blood, either unsorted or a sorted T cell fraction (not recorded which). These receptor sequences come from a male donor with ankylosing spondylitis or in good health (not recorded which).

This rearrangement joins TRBV12-3 or TRBV12-4 to TRBJ1-4; tentatively, D is TRBD1 (6 bases). The CDR3 consists of 14 residues. Trimming left V 5 bases short and J 4 bases short, with 11 bases between. The CDR3: CASSPTGFNEKLFF. As DNA, the CDR3 is TGTGCCAGCAGTCCGACAGGCTTTAATGAAAAACTGTTTTTT.

The gene calls are TRBV20-1 and TRBJ2-3; D ambiguous. CDR1 is DFQATT, CDR2 SNEGSKA, per germline (reference sequence). This CDR3 is 14 amino acids long. The V end lost 5 bases, the J end lost 1 base, and 13 bases lay between the germline ends. The CDR3 spells CSAPDQQRTDTQYF. CDR3 bases: TGCAGTGCTCCCGACCAGCAGCGCACAGATACGCAGTATTTT.

The CDR3 nucleotides are TGCAGTGCTAGAGATGGTGCGGGGGCCCCGTGGGTTGATGAGCAGTTCTTC. It codes for CSARDGAGAPWVDEQFF. The J gene is TRBJ2-1, the V gene TRBV20-1, with D possibly matching TRBD2 (7 bases). Germline V lookup: CDR1 DFQATT, CDR2 SNEGSKA (reference sequence). With 0 bases removed from V and 8 bases from J, the gap between germline ends came to 23 bases. The CDR3 runs 17 residues.

This clonotype was seen more than once but under ten times. The chain is built from TRBV5-1 and TRBJ2-3; perhaps TRBD1 as D (6 bases). The CDR3 has 13 amino acids. Trimming removed 4 bases from V and 6 bases from J, with 12 bases in between. The germline V gene encodes CDR1 SGHRS and CDR2 YFSETQ. CDR3: CASSPPRGDTQYF. CDR3 DNA sequence: TGCGCCAGCAGCCCCCCAAGGGGGGATACGCAGTATTTT.

This clonotype was observed at least ten times. CDR3 in DNA: TGCAGTGCTAGAGGGGGGGCCAGACCATATAATTCACCCCTCCACTTT. Residues: CSARGGARPYNSPLHF. The chain combines TRBV20-1 with TRBJ1-6, with D possibly being TRBD1 (6 bases). The CDR3 covers 16 residues. Germline assignment: CDR1 DFQATT and CDR2 SNEGSKA (reference sequence). V was cut by 1 base and J by 4 bases, with 14 bases left in between.

The rearrangement links TRBV7-8 to TRBJ1-5, with unresolved D. This CDR3 is 13 amino acids long. The germline V gene has CDR1 SGHVS and CDR2 FQNEAQ. The V end lost 3 bases, the J end lost 1 base, and 4 bases lay between the germline ends. The CDR3 is CASSFASNQPQHF. The CDR3 DNA reads TGTGCCAGCAGCTTTGCGAGCAATCAGCCCCAGCATTTT. The full variable domain, its missing parts supplied by reference TRBV7-8 and TRBJ1-5, is GAGVSQSPRYKVAKRGQDVALRCDPISGHVSLFWYQQALGQGPEFLTYFQNEAQLDKSGLPSDRFFAERPEGSVSTLKIQRTQQEDSAVYLCASSFASNQPQHFGDGTRLSIL.

Only a few counts were recorded for this clonotype. J is TRBJ1-3 and V is TRBV12-3 or TRBV12-4; D might be TRBD1 (5 bases). The V end was cut by 6 bases, the J end by 8 bases, with 20 bases between. The CDR3 loop spans 15 amino acids. DNA for the CDR3: TGTGCCAGCAGGGCCGTTGTTGGGGCTCGGGACACCATATATTTT. It translates to CASRAVVGARDTIYF.

This clonotype has just a few counts. The V and J genes are TRBV13 and TRBJ2-7; TRBD2 aligns across 7 bases. This CDR3 is 12 amino acids long. V shed 5 bases and J 9 bases; nucleotides not matched to a gene: 7. Germline-derived CDR1 and CDR2 are PRHDT and FYEKMQ (reference sequence). CDR3 coding DNA: TGTGCCAGCAGCCTCCCCGGGGGGTTGCAGTACTTC. It is translated as CASSLPGGLQYF.

This clonotype was picked up a small number of times. This chain uses TRBV29-1 with TRBJ2-5, with D possibly matching TRBD1 (6 bases). The CDR3 sequence is 13 residues long. Germline assignment: CDR1 SQVTM and CDR2 ANQGSEA. V was clipped by 6 bases and J by 5 bases, with 16 bases between them. The CDR3 coding sequence is TGCAGCGTCGTACCACAGGGATGGGAGACCCAGTACTTC. As protein: CSVVPQGWETQYF.

The V gene is TRBV11-2, the J gene TRBJ2-3; the D gene could be TRBD1 or TRBD2 (6 bases each). The CDR3 runs to 16 residues. Deletions cut 8 bases from V and 4 bases from J, with 22 bases between. In germline, CDR1 is SGHAT, CDR2 FQNNGV. This chain's CDR3 is CASGGFGGGAADTQYF. In nucleotides, the CDR3 is TGTGCCAGCGGGGGCTTCGGTGGCGGGGCGGCAGATACGCAGTATTTT.

CDR3 DNA: TGTGCCTGGAGCCCCCGTGGGACTTTATCAACTAATGAAAAACTGTTTTTT. It encodes CAWSPRGTLSTNEKLFF. This rearrangement joins TRBV30 to TRBJ1-4, with D possibly being TRBD1 (5 bases). This CDR3 is built from 17 residues. Trimming pared 3 bases from V and 0 bases from J, leaving 17 bases between. In germline, CDR1 is GTSNPN, CDR2 SVGIG (reference sequence).

This clonotype was seen a handful of times. This chain uses TRBV27 with TRBJ2-5; possible D gene TRBD1, 6 bases. V was pared by 5 bases and J by 6 bases, with 16 bases between. This CDR3 contains 14 residues. CDR1 is MNHEY and CDR2 is SMNVEV in the germline V gene (reference sequence). The CDR3 DNA reads as TGTGCCAGCAGTCCCTACAGGGATCCAAAGACCCAGTACTTC. Amino acids: CASSPYRDPKTQYF.

The rearrangement joins TRBV11-2 to TRBJ2-7; 9 bases match TRBD2. This CDR3 is built from 15 residues. After removal of 3 bases from V and 3 bases from J, the junction contained 6 bases not matched to a gene. Germline CDR1 SGHAT, CDR2 FQNNGV. CDR3 loop: CASSFGSGGYYEQYF. For the CDR3, the DNA is TGTGCCAGCAGCTTTGGTAGCGGGGGTTACTACGAGCAGTACTTC.

This clonotype showed up just a few times. V usage is TRBV20-1 and J usage is TRBJ1-5; maybe TRBD1 (6 bases). The CDR3 covers 16 residues. Trimming shortened V by 3 bases and J by 2 bases, and 17 bases separated the two germline ends. Germline CDR1 reads DFQATT; CDR2 reads SNEGSKA (reference sequence). CDR3 coding DNA: TGCAGTGCTAGGGTTCCTTCGGGGGCAGGCAATCAGCCCCAGCATTTT. It translates to CSARVPSGAGNQPQHF.

The chain recombines TRBV7-3 with TRBJ2-7, with 7 bases lining up with TRBD2. Per the germline V gene, CDR1 is SGHTA and CDR2 is FQGTGA. The CDR3 length is 13 residues. The ends lost 5 bases at V and 3 bases at J; junction bases unmatched: 4. CDR3 protein: CASSVAGGYEQYF. CDR3 in DNA: TGTGCCAGCAGCGTAGCGGGCGGCTACGAGCAGTACTTC.